The rows below give T cell receptor beta chains drawn from one sample of a study of blood T cell repertoires in COVID-19. Profiled with immunoSEQ multiplex PCR; TCRdb holds only in-frame clones, not every one. The sample records 350,000 to 450,000 clones, roughly 85% being singletons. Sequenced input: peripheral blood. The receptors originated from a woman under 30 with acute or convalescent COVID-19. Both conserved end residues are part of each CDR3. Some rows have no size entry. The others give once, few or many, or a class for an expanded clone.

cdr3_length,v_call,clone_size,j_call,cdr3_aa
13,TRBV6-5,NA,TRBJ1-2,CASMDPGNYGYTF
14,TRBV6-5,few,TRBJ1-5,CASSYSPYNQPQHF
15,TRBV27,NA,TRBJ1-1,CASSYIGTWNAEAFF
15,TRBV18,NA,TRBJ1-4,CASSANRATNEKLFF
14,TRBV6-1,NA,TRBJ1-4,CASSEGTGAEKLFF
15,TRBV6-6,once,TRBJ1-4,CASRILGQGSEKLFF
16,TRBV4-1,NA,TRBJ1-2,CASSPGTGGVDYGYTF
18,TRBV5-1,NA,TRBJ2-5,CASSSLSGLAGAGETQYF
13,TRBV28,NA,TRBJ1-1,CASSRTGGSEAFF
16,TRBV5-4,once,TRBJ2-3,CASSLPSLQGEDTQYF
15,TRBV7-8,NA,TRBJ2-1,CASSLGIFSGNEQFF
15,TRBV7-2,many,TRBJ1-4,CASSFDRGLDEKLFF
14,TRBV3-1/TRBV3-2,NA,TRBJ2-7,CASSQGLIRGEQYF
14,TRBV6-5,NA,TRBJ2-3,CASGRRASGDTQYF
15,TRBV5-1,many,TRBJ1-1,CASTASGSMNTEAFF
15,TRBV7-6,NA,TRBJ1-1,CASSFRREGRTEAFF
13,TRBV5-1,few,TRBJ1-2,CATSPGNDYGYTF
12,TRBV5-3,NA,TRBJ2-1,CARIEGYNEQFF
14,TRBV19,NA,TRBJ1-6,CASSRQEYNSPLHF
17,TRBV5-4,NA,TRBJ2-1,CASSPDPGGTTYNEQFF
13,TRBV9,NA,TRBJ1-5,CASSVGFGQPQHF
13,TRBV29-1,once,TRBJ2-1,CSLGSGANNEQFF
15,TRBV25-1,NA,TRBJ1-5,CASSERGLGNQPQHF
14,TRBV6-2/TRBV6-3,NA,TRBJ1-2,CASSRLGLDYGYTF
13,TRBV6-2/TRBV6-3,NA,TRBJ2-7,CASSYQGVLEQYF
11,TRBV5-6,few,TRBJ2-1,CASSSRTGALF
16,TRBV5-1,NA,TRBJ2-7,CASSLAGVAGAGEQYF